This T cell receptor beta chain derives from a study of blood T cell repertoires in COVID-19. Study-wide context: Some COVID-19 samples were acute and others convalescent; all came from the United States, Italy and Spain. From T cells, B-cell-depleted T cells, or PBMCs came the material, which was cDNA or gDNA.

Trimming left V 5 bases short and J 0 bases short, with 11 bases between. The CDR3 is 14 residues long. Looked up from germline, CDR1 is SGHTA and CDR2 is FQGNSA. In the study's own analysis: Reference gene primer amplification yielded estimated nucleated cell counts. The table came from immunoSEQ multiplex PCR; TCRdb's copy has only in-frame clones and leaves some out. That table gives V, J and clone size, and the DNA gave D and trimming. The table shows over 45,000 clones, with 70% to 90% occurring only once. This sequence was found in a human donor in a cohort sampled during active COVID-19. This chain joins TRBV7-2 and TRBJ2-7, with D possibly being TRBD1 (5 bases). Sequencing was done on a sample of peripheral blood. CDR3 nucleotides: TGTGCCAGCAGCAAGTCAGGGCGCTCCTACGAGCAGTACTTC. It is translated as CASSKSGRSYEQYF.